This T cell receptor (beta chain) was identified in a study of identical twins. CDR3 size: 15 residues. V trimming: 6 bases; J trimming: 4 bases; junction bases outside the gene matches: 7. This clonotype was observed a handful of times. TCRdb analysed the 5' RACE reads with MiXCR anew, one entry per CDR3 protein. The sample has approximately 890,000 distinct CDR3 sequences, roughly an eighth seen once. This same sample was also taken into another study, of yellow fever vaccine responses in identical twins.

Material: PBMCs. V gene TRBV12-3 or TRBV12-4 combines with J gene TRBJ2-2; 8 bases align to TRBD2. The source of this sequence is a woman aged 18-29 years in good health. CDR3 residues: CASSASGGRTGELFF. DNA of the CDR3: TGTGCCAGCAGCGCGAGCGGGGGCCGCACCGGGGAGCTGTTTTTT.